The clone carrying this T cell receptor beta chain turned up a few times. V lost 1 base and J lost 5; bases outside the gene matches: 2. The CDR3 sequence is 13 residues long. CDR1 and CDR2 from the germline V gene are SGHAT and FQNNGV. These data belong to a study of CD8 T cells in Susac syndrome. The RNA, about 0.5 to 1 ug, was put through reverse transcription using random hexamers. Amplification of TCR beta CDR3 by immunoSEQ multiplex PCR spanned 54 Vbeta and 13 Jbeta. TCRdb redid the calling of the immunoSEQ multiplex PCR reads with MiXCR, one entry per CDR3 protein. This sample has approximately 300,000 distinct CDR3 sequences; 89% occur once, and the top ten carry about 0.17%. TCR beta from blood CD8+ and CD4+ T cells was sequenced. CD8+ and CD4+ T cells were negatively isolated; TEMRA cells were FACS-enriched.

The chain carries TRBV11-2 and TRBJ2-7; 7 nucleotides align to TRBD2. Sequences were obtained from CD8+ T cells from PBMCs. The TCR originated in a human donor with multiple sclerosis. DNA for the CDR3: TGTGCCAGCAGCTTAGCTAGCGGTGACGAGCAGTACTTC. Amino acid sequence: CASSLASGDEQYF.